This TCR beta chain was captured in a study of blood T cells in healthy people across ages. About the research overall: There was about one barcoded beta molecule captured by template switching per two T cells.

The CDR3 spans 11 residues. Trimming cost V 2 bases and J 5 bases, with 6 bases left between them. Germline lookup yields CDR1 DFQATT and CDR2 SNEGSKA (reference sequence). Next came a second PCR, run for 7 to 11 cycles, which used a sample-barcoded 5' primer along with a J-beta primer mix. A template-switch adaptor containing 12 random nucleotides labeled each cDNA molecule. From each sample, at least 3 million paired-end reads containing CDR3 were obtained. TCRdb ran MiXCR on the 5' RACE reads and lists one entry per CDR3 protein. The table lists 380,000 or so distinct CDR3 sequences, approximately 51% of them singletons, with 45% to 60% in the top ten.

The clonotype comes from a man aged 60 to 75 in good health. The chain recombines TRBV20-1 with TRBJ2-5; D uncertain. Source material: blood. CDR3 DNA sequence: TGCAGTGCTAGAACCCCTGAGACCCAGTACTTC. Its translation: CSARTPETQYF.